The T cell receptor beta chain described here comes from a study of T cell responses to AZD1222 COVID-19 vaccine. Regarding the study as a whole: The CD4 TCRs associated with vaccination extended across spike and predominated at 160-218 and 743-854.

Repertoires were generated with immunoSEQ multiplex PCR, while TCRdb's copy carries only in-frame clones and drops some. The sample includes around 96,000 clones, roughly 84% seen only once; the top ten take about 2.5%. In regard to this clone: Its antigen remains unknown.

Trimming left V 0 bases short and J 4 bases short, with 7 bases between. The CDR3 is made up of 13 amino acids. Germline CDR1 SGDLS, CDR2 YYNGEE. The sample consisted of peripheral blood, taken on day 0 of AZD1222 vaccination. The TCR comes from an adult in good health. The chain couples TRBV9 to TRBJ1-2, with no clear D. The CDR3 spells CASSVAISYGYTF. The DNA for the CDR3 is TGTGCCAGCAGCGTAGCAATCAGCTATGGCTACACCTTC. Full variable domain (remainder filled in from reference TRBV9 and TRBJ1-2): DSGVTQTPKHLITATGQRVTLRCSPRSGDLSVYWYQQSLDQGLQFLIQYYNGEERAKGNILERFSAQQFPDLHSELNLSSLELGDSALYFCASSVAISYGYTFGSGTRLTVV.